This is a list of T cell receptor beta chains from one sample in a study of T cell responses to AZD1222 COVID-19 vaccine. Only in-frame clones appear in the TCRdb table, and some are missing; sequencing was by immunoSEQ multiplex PCR. Found here are roughly 80,000 clones, approximately 88% of them singletons; the top ten hold around 5.1%. Here the sequenced sample was peripheral blood, taken on day 0 of MenACWY control vaccination. These receptors originate from an adult in good health. CDR3s include the opening cysteine and the closing phenylalanine or tryptophan. The D gene is left open where the match is weak. The size field is filled for only some rows; it gives once, few, many or a size class.

d_call j_call v_call clone_size cdr3_nt cdr3_aa
- TRBJ1-2 TRBV20-1 - TGCAGTGCTAGGACCTATGGCTACACCTTC CSARTYGYTF
- TRBJ2-5 TRBV18 once TGTGCCAGCTCACCGGGGGGGGCGGAGACCCAGTACTTC CASSPGGAETQYF
- TRBJ2-2 TRBV5-1 - TGCGCCAGCAGCCTTGGACAGCGTACTAACACCGGGGAGCTGTTTTTT CASSLGQRTNTGELFF
TRBD2 TRBJ2-7 TRBV12-5 - TGTGCTAGTGGTTTAGGACTAGACTACGAGCAGTACTTC CASGLGLDYEQYF
- TRBJ1-1 TRBV6-2/TRBV6-3 - TGTGCCAGCAGTTCACGGGGGTTGGCTGAAGCTTTCTTT CASSSRGLAEAFF
- TRBJ1-1 TRBV20-1 - TGCAGTGCTAGAGATAACACTGAAGCTTTCTTT CSARDNTEAFF
- TRBJ1-4 TRBV30 - TGTGCCTGGAGTGTATTCGCCGGGGGCGAACACTGGAAACTGTTTTTT CAWSVFAGGEHWKLFF
- TRBJ2-3 TRBV11-2 - TGTGCCAGCAGCTTAGTACTGGGCAGCGAGAAGTATTTT CASSLVLGSEKYF
- TRBJ2-7 TRBV5-8 - TGTGCCAGCAACCTCGGGGTTGAGGTGGACTACGAGCAGTACTTC CASNLGVEVDYEQYF
- TRBJ1-2 TRBV30 - TGTGCCTTAAGTCCTAATTCGGGGTATGGCTACACCTTC CALSPNSGYGYTF
TRBD1 TRBJ2-3 TRBV7-6 - TGTGCCAGCAGCTCCTCGACAGGGGGCCTCACAGATACGCAGTATTTT CASSSSTGGLTDTQYF
TRBD1 TRBJ1-3 TRBV28 - TGTGCCAGCAGTACGGGACAGTTCCACTCTGGAAACACCATATATTTT CASSTGQFHSGNTIYF
- TRBJ2-3 TRBV12-3/TRBV12-4 - TGTGCCAGCACCCGGGCAGATACGCAGTATTTT CASTRADTQYF
- TRBJ1-4 TRBV29-1 - TGCAGCGTTCTCTTTTCAGGGACCTTTGAAAAACTGTTTTTT CSVLFSGTFEKLFF
TRBD1 TRBJ1-4 TRBV7-9 - TGTGCCAGCAGCTCGGGACAGCTGAATGAAAAACTGTTTTTT CASSSGQLNEKLFF
- TRBJ2-5 TRBV5-1 - TGCGCCAGCAGCTTGGGGTCGGGGGGCAGGGAGACCCAGTACTTC CASSLGSGGRETQYF
- TRBJ2-5 TRBV4-1 - TGCGCCAGCAGCCAAAGCGCTCAGAAGGCATTCGGGCAAGAGACCCAGTACTTC CASSQSAQKAFGQETQYF